This T cell receptor (beta chain) was observed in a study of T cell changes during pregnancy in multiple sclerosis. Measured with immunoSEQ multiplex PCR; TCRdb has only the in-frame clones, and not every one. The data show more than 55,000 clones, around 93% seen once. Germline CDR1 is SGHTA and CDR2 is FQGTGA. The CDR3 is 15 residues long. The J segment lost 4 bases and the V segment lost 2 bases, leaving 5 bases of the junction unmatched. The clonotype was recovered from a female donor with multiple sclerosis, enrolled in a pregnancy study. The sequencing used peripheral blood, collected in the first trimester of pregnancy. This rearrangement joins TRBV7-3 to TRBJ2-5; TRBD1 agrees at 9 bases. CDR3 in amino acids: CASSLPGQGTETQYF. The CDR3 coding sequence is TGTGCCAGCAGCTTACCGGGACAGGGCACAGAGACCCAGTACTTC.